These T cell receptor beta chains were read from a single sample in a study of blood T cell repertoires in COVID-19. Sequenced by immunoSEQ multiplex PCR; TCRdb stores in-frame clones only, minus some. Among approximately 280,000 clones, 75% to 90% were seen once, and the ten largest hold about 4.2%. The sequencing sample was made of peripheral blood. Every receptor here comes from a man aged 40-50 years with acute or convalescent COVID-19. Each CDR3 is given with its conserved first and last residue. The D gene is left open where the match is weak. Expanded clones are given a class, and other clones once, few, many or no size at all.

>TRBD1|NA|16|TRBJ2-2|TRBV4-1
TGCGCCAGCAGCCAGGAACCGGACAGGGGATCCGGGGAGCTGTTTTTT
CASSQEPDRGSGELFF
>TRBD1|NA|16|TRBJ1-3|TRBV4-2
TGTGCCAGCAGCCACGACAGGGGGCCTCCTGGAAACACCATATATTTT
CASSHDRGPPGNTIYF
>NA|few|13|TRBJ1-6|TRBV19
TGTGCCAGCCAGACCGGAGGAGGTTCACCCCTCCACTTT
CASQTGGGSPLHF
>NA|NA|15|TRBJ1-2|TRBV5-1
TGCGCCAGCAGCTTAGAGTACAGGCCCAGCTATGGCTACACCTTC
CASSLEYRPSYGYTF
>TRBD1|NA|13|TRBJ2-7|TRBV5-1
TGCGCCAGCAGCATCAGGACAGGTCTAGAGCAGTACTTC
CASSIRTGLEQYF
>NA|NA|14|TRBJ2-3|TRBV18
TGTGCCAGCTCACCGGCCCAGGGGCGGAATACGCAGTATTTT
CASSPAQGRNTQYF
>NA|NA|15|TRBJ2-3|TRBV9
TGTGCCAGCAGCGTTCGGGGGGCAAATACAGATACGCAGTATTTT
CASSVRGANTDTQYF
>TRBD1|NA|13|TRBJ1-1|TRBV2
TGTGCCAGCACACAGGGGTTCAACACTGAAGCTTTCTTT
CASTQGFNTEAFF
>NA|once|15|TRBJ2-7|TRBV9
TGTGCCAGCAGCGTAGGGGCTTTCTTCTCCTACGAGCAGTACTTC
CASSVGAFFSYEQYF
>TRBD1|NA|15|TRBJ1-6|TRBV3-1/TRBV3-2
TGTGCCAGCAGCCAGGGCAGGGGGGATAATTCACCCCTCCACTTT
CASSQGRGDNSPLHF
>NA|NA|13|TRBJ2-7|TRBV6-1
TGTGCCAGCAGTGACCGGCAGGACTACGAGCAGTACTTC
CASSDRQDYEQYF
>NA|NA|15|TRBJ2-2|TRBV5-1
TGCGCCAGCAGCATCGGCGGTTTGAACACCGGGGAGCTGTTTTTT
CASSIGGLNTGELFF
>NA|once|17|TRBJ1-5|TRBV23-1
TGCGCCAGCAGTCAACTCCAGGCTCCCGGAGGGAATCAGCCCCAGCATTTT
CASSQLQAPGGNQPQHF
>TRBD1|NA|15|TRBJ1-6|TRBV27
TGTGCCAGCAGTTTATTTACAGGGGGCGGTTCACCCCTCCACTTT
CASSLFTGGGSPLHF
>NA|NA|13|TRBJ1-1|TRBV12-3/TRBV12-4
TGTGCCAGCAGTTTTACTAAGAACACTGAAGCTTTCTTT
CASSFTKNTEAFF
>NA|NA|14|TRBJ1-2|TRBV5-4
TGTGCCAGCAGCTTGCGGAGAGCAATCTATGGCTACACCTTC
CASSLRRAIYGYTF
>TRBD1|NA|14|TRBJ1-4|TRBV27
TGTGCCAGCAGGTCACAGGGGTTTAATGAAAAACTGTTTTTT
CASRSQGFNEKLFF
>TRBD1|NA|15|TRBJ2-7|TRBV18
TGTGCCAGCTCGACCGTGACAGGGGGCTCCTACGAGCAGTACTTC
CASSTVTGGSYEQYF
>NA|NA|14|TRBJ1-1|TRBV19
TGTGCCAGTAGTACCCGACAGCCGAACACTGAAGCTTTCTTT
CASSTRQPNTEAFF
>TRBD1|NA|15|TRBJ1-1|TRBV6-5
TGTGCCAGCAGCCGCGACAGGGGGGCTGACACTGAAGCTTTCTTT
CASSRDRGADTEAFF
>NA|NA|13|TRBJ1-1|TRBV6-5
TGTGCCAGCAGTTTCTACAGTAACACTGAAGCTTTCTTT
CASSFYSNTEAFF
>NA|NA|16|TRBJ2-1|TRBV30
TGTGCCTGGAGTGTACTCCGAGGGGGAGTGGAGAATGAGCAGTTCTTC
CAWSVLRGGVENEQFF
>NA|NA|14|TRBJ1-2|TRBV10-3
TGTGCCATCACTTTGGACGGGGGAAGCTATGGCTACACCTTC
CAITLDGGSYGYTF
>NA|NA|14|TRBJ2-7|TRBV6-5
TGTGCCAGCAGACCCTCGGGGGGCGTAATTACGGAGTACTTC
CASRPSGGVITEYF
>NA|NA|15|TRBJ2-2|TRBV7-3
TGTGCCAGCAGCCGAATACAGTCCCCCACCGGGGAGCTGTTTTTT
CASSRIQSPTGELFF
>NA|NA|14|TRBJ2-1|TRBV19
TGTGCCAGCGCACAGGGCCTTTACTACAATGAGCAGTTCTTC
CASAQGLYYNEQFF
>NA|NA|15|TRBJ1-6|TRBV5-6
TGTGCCAGCAGTTCCGGTGGTTCCTATAATTCACCCCTCCACTTT
CASSSGGSYNSPLHF
>NA|once|17|TRBJ2-3|TRBV5-4
TGTGCCAGCAGCTTGTGGTTAGGGGGGGGGCTCACAGATACGCAGTATTTT
CASSLWLGGGLTDTQYF
>NA|NA|14|TRBJ1-5|TRBV28
TGTGCCAGCAGTTATTGGGGGGGGAATCAGCCCCAGCATTTT
CASSYWGGNQPQHF
>TRBD2|NA|15|TRBJ2-1|TRBV19
TGTGCCAGTAGTACGGGGGGTGGCCCCTACAATGAGCAGTTCTTC
CASSTGGGPYNEQFF
>NA|few|16|TRBJ1-3|TRBV9
TGTGCCAGCAGCGCCCGGGACTCCTTCTCTGGAAACACCATATATTTT
CASSARDSFSGNTIYF
>NA|NA|16|TRBJ1-2|TRBV2
TGTGCCAGCAGTACACTCCCTCTGTGGGGCTTCTATGGCTACACCTTC
CASSTLPLWGFYGYTF
>NA|NA|14|TRBJ2-7|TRBV19
TGTGCCAGTAGTATTGACAGTTTCTCTACGAGCCAGTACTTC
CASSIDSFSTSQYF
>NA|NA|13|TRBJ1-1|TRBV27
TGTGCCAGCTCCTGGGGGGTAAACACTGAAGCTTTCTTT
CASSWGVNTEAFF
>NA|NA|14|TRBJ1-5|TRBV9
TGTGCCAGCAGCGTAGATGGAGGCAATCAGCCCCAGCATTTT
CASSVDGGNQPQHF
>NA|NA|15|TRBJ1-1|TRBV7-2
TGTGCCAGCAGCTTAGAAGGGGTGACAGGACCCGAAGCTTTCTTT
CASSLEGVTGPEAFF
>TRBD1|NA|15|TRBJ1-4|TRBV2
TGTGCCAGCAGTGAATTGACAGGGTCTTATGAAAAACTGTTTTTT
CASSELTGSYEKLFF
>NA|NA|15|TRBJ1-5|TRBV19
TGTGCCAGCCGCCGAGAGGGGGAGGGGAATCAGCCCCAGCATTTT
CASRREGEGNQPQHF
>TRBD2|NA|16|TRBJ2-3|TRBV3-1/TRBV3-2
TGTGCCAGCAGCCCCCGACTAGCGGGGGCCGGGGATACGCAGTATTTT
CASSPRLAGAGDTQYF
>NA|once|14|TRBJ1-4|TRBV2
TGTGCCAGCAGCACCCTAACCAGACAGGAGAAACTGTTTTTT
CASSTLTRQEKLFF
>TRBD1|NA|11|TRBJ1-3|TRBV5-5
TGTGCCAGCGGGAGGACAGGGTCCATATATTTT
CASGRTGSIYF
>NA|NA|13|TRBJ2-7|TRBV12-2
TGTGCAAGTCGCCCCGGGGGGGTTTGGGAGCAGTACTTC
CASRPGGVWEQYF
>NA|NA|16|TRBJ1-4|TRBV3-1/TRBV3-2
TGTGCCAGCAGCCGTCGGGACTTCACAACTAATGAAAAACTGTTTTTT
CASSRRDFTTNEKLFF
>NA|NA|15|TRBJ1-6|TRBV27
TGTGCCAGCAGTTTCGAGTCCCGAGGTGGGTCACCCCTCCACTTT
CASSFESRGGSPLHF
>NA|NA|14|TRBJ2-7|TRBV18
TGTGCCAGCTCACTCCTTGACAGCTCCTACGAGCAGTACTTC
CASSLLDSSYEQYF
>NA|once|14|TRBJ2-1|TRBV7-2
TGTGCCAGCACCCTCAACCCGGGGGACCGCAGCCGGTTCTTC
CASTLNPGDRSRFF
>TRBD2|NA|17|TRBJ2-1|TRBV2
TGTGCCAGCAGTGAAGCGCAACTAGCGGGGGCCTACAATGAGCAGTTCTTC
CASSEAQLAGAYNEQFF
>NA|NA|14|TRBJ2-3|TRBV19
TGTGCCAGTAGTATAGATCTCGGAGTCGGTGGCAAGTATTTT
CASSIDLGVGGKYF
>NA|NA|18|TRBJ2-4|TRBV7-5
TGTGCCAGAAGCTTAGAAGGGACAGGGTTACTAGCCAAAAACATTCAGTACTTC
CARSLEGTGLLAKNIQYF
>NA|NA|16|TRBJ1-2|TRBV3-1/TRBV3-2
TGTGCCAGCAGCCAAGAAGTCGGAGGCTCAGGCTATGGCTACACCTTC
CASSQEVGGSGYGYTF
>TRBD1|NA|13|TRBJ2-1|TRBV18
TGTGCCAGCTCACCAGGACAGGGCAATGAGCAGTTCTTC
CASSPGQGNEQFF
>NA|NA|16|TRBJ2-1|TRBV7-2
TGTGCCAGCAGCCGGAGTTACTCTTTGGGCTACAATGAGCAGTTCTTC
CASSRSYSLGYNEQFF
>TRBD2|NA|18|TRBJ2-1|TRBV12-5
TGTGCTAGTGGTTTTCGTCCACTAGCGGGGGAACCCTACAATGAGCAGTTCTTC
CASGFRPLAGEPYNEQFF
>NA|NA|14|TRBJ2-1|TRBV7-9
TGTGCCAGCAGCTCTGGGTTAGCGTGGGATGAGCAGTTCTTC
CASSSGLAWDEQFF
>NA|NA|14|TRBJ2-2|TRBV5-1
TGCGCCAGCAGCCCCAGGGTTCTAGACGGGGAGCTGTTTTTT
CASSPRVLDGELFF
>NA|NA|11|TRBJ2-1|TRBV29-1
TGCAGCGTTGTTTCTTTCCCCGAGCAGTTCTTC
CSVVSFPEQFF
>NA|once|13|TRBJ1-4|TRBV2
TGTGCCAGCAGTCCGGACAGTAATGAAAAACTGTTTTTT
CASSPDSNEKLFF
>NA|NA|15|TRBJ1-5|TRBV5-1
TGCGCCAGCAGCTTGGGCGGGGTTAGCAATCAGCCCCAGCATTTT
CASSLGGVSNQPQHF
>NA|NA|13|TRBJ1-5|TRBV23-1
TGCGCCAGCAATCAGGGAGGTGGTCAGCCCCAGCATTTT
CASNQGGGQPQHF
>NA|NA|16|TRBJ1-1|TRBV5-5
TGTGCCAGCAGCTTGGTCGGCAGAAAATCGGGCACTGAAGCTTTCTTT
CASSLVGRKSGTEAFF